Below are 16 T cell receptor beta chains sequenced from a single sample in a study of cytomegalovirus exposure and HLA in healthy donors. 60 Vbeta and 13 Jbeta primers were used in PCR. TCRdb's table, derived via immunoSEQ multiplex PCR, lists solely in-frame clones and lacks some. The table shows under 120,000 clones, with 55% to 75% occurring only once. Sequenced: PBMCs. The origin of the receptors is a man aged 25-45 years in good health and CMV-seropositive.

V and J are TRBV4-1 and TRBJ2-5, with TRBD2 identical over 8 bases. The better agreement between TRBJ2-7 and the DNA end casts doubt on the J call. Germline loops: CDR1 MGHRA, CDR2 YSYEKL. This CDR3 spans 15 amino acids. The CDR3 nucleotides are TGCGCCAGCAGCCAGGCGGGAGGTGGGCCGTACGAGCAGTACTTC. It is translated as CASSQAGGGPYEQYF.

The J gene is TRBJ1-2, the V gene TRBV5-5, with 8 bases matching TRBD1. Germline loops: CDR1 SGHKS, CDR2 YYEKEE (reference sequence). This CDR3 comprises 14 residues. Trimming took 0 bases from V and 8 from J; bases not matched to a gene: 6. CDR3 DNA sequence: TGTGCCAGCAGCTTGGCCGACAGGGGTACGGGCTACACCTTC. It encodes CASSLADRGTGYTF.

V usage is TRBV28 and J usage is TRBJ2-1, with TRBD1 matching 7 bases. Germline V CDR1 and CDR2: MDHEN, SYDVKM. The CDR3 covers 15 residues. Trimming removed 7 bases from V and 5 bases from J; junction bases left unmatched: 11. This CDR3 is CASISLTGQNNEQFF. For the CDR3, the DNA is TGTGCCAGCATTTCCCTGACAGGGCAGAACAATGAGCAGTTCTTC.

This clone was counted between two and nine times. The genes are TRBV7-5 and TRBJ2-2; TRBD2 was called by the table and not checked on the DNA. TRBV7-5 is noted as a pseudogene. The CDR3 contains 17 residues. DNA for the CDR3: TGTGCCAGAAGCACCCTATCGGGACTTCCGAACACCGGGGAGCTGTTTTTT. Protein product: CARSTLSGLPNTGELFF.

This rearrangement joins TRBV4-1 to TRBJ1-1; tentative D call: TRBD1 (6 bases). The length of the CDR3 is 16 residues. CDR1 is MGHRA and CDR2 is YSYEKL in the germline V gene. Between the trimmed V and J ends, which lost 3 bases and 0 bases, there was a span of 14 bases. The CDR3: CASSQGAGAMNTEAFF. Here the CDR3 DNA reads TGCGCCAGCAGCCAGGGTGCGGGGGCAATGAACACTGAAGCTTTCTTT.

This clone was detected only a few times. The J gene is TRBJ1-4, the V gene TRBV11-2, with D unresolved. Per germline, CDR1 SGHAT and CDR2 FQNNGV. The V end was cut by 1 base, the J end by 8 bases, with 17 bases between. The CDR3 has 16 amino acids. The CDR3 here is CASSLAAQRGYEKLFF. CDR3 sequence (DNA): TGTGCCAGCAGCTTAGCGGCACAAAGAGGTTACGAAAAACTGTTTTTT.

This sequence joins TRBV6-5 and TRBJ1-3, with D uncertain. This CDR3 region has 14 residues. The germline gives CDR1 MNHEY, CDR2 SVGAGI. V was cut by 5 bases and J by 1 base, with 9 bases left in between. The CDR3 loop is CASSASLSGNTIYF. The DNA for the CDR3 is TGTGCCAGCAGTGCCTCCCTATCTGGAAACACCATATATTTT.

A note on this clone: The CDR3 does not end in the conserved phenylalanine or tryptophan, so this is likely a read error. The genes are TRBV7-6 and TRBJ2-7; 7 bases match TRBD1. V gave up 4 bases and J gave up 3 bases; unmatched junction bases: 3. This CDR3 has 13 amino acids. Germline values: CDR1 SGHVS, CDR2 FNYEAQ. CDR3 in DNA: TGTGCCAGCAGCTCGACAGGGCTCTACGAGCAGTACCTC. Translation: CASSSTGLYEQYL.

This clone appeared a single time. CDR3 sequence reads: CASSGQGVNEQYF. The DNA of the CDR3 is TGTGCCAGCAGCGGACAGGGGGTCAACGAGCAGTACTTC. The chain carries TRBV11-1 and TRBJ2-7, with TRBD1 identical over 10 bases. After removal of 5 bases from V and 5 bases from J, the junction contained 3 bases not matched to a gene. Germline V CDR1 and CDR2: SGHAT, FQDESV (reference sequence). The CDR3 runs 13 residues.

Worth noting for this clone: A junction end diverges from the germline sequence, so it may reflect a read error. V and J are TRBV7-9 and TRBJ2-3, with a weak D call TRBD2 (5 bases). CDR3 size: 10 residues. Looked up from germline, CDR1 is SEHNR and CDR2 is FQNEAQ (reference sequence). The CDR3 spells CSSTGDTQYF. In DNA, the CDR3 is TGTTCCAGCACGGGGGATACGCAGTATTTT.

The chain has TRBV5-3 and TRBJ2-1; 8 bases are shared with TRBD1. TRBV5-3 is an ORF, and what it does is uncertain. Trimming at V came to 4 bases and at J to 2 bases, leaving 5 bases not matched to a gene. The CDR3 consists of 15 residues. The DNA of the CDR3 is TGTGCCAGAAGCCTAGGGACAGGTCCCTACAATGAGCAGTTCTTC. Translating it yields CARSLGTGPYNEQFF.

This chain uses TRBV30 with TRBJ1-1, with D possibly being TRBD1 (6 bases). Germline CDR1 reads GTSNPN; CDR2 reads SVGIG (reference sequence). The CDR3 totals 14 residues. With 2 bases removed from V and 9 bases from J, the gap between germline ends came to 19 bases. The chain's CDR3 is CAWSPDYNREKAFF. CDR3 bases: TGTGCCTGGAGTCCAGATTACAACAGGGAGAAAGCTTTCTTT.

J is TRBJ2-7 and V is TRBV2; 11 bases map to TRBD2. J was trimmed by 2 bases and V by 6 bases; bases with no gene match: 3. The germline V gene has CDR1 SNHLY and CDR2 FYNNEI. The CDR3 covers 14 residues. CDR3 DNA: TGTGCCAGCAGATTAGCGGGGGGGCCCTACGAGCAGTACTTC. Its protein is CASRLAGGPYEQYF.

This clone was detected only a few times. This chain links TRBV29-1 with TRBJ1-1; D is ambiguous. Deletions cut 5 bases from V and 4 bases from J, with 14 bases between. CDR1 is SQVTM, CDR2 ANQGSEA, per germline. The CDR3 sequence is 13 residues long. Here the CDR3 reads CSVQKGVGTEAFF. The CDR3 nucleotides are TGCAGCGTTCAAAAGGGAGTGGGCACTGAAGCTTTCTTT.

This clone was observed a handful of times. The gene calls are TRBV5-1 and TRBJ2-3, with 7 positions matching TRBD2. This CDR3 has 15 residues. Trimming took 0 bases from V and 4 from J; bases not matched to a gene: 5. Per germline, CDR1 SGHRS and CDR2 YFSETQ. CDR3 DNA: TGCGCCAGCAGCTTGGTGCGGGGAGGGGCAGATACGCAGTATTTT. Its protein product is CASSLVRGGADTQYF.

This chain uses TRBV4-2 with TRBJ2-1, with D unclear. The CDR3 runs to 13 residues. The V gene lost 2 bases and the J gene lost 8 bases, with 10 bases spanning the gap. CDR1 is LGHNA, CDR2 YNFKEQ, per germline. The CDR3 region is CASSQPPADEQFF. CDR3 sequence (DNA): TGTGCCAGCAGCCAACCCCCCGCAGATGAGCAGTTCTTC.